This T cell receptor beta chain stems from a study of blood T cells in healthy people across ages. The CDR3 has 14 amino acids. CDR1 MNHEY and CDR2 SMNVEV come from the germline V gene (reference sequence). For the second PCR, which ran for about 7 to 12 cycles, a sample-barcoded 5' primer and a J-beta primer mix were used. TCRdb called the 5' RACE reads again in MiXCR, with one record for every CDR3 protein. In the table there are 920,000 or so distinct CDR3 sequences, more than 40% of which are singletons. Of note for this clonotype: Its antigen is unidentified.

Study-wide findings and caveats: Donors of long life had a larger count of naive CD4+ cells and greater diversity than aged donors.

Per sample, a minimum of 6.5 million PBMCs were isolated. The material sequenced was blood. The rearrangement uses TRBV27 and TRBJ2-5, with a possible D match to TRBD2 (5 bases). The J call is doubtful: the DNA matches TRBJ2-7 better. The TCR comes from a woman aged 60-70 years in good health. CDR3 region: CASSLTSLGYEQYF. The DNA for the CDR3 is TGTGCCAGCAGCCTAACTAGTTTAGGCTACGAGCAGTACTTC.